The 2 T cell receptor beta chains below all came from one sample that was sequenced in a study of PD-1 blockade in classical Hodgkin lymphoma. As for time point: cycle 4 day 1 (C4D1), after less than 7 weeks of nivolumab. With no exception, relapse followed autologous stem cell transplantation in all patients, and brentuximab vedotin exposure varied. Sequencing was performed with immunoSEQ multiplex PCR; in TCRdb, only in-frame clones are kept and a portion is missing. The table includes 41,000 or so clones, approximately 67% detected once. Sequenced material: peripheral blood mononuclear cells (PBMCs), taken before the fourth cycle of nivolumab. The receptors were gathered from a human donor with classical Hodgkin lymphoma.

The J gene is TRBJ2-5, the V gene TRBV27, with 12 positions matching TRBD2. Germline CDR1 MNHEY, CDR2 SMNVEV (reference sequence). Unmatched junction bases numbered 8, after V lost 6 bases and J lost 3 bases. The CDR3 is 16 residues long. The CDR3 region is CASSPLGLAGKETQYF. As DNA, the CDR3 is TGTGCCAGCAGCCCGCTGGGACTAGCGGGTAAAGAGACCCAGTACTTC.

The rearrangement uses TRBV7-8 and TRBJ1-3, with D hard to call. Trimming left V 1 base short and J 2 bases short, with 18 bases between. Germline V gene lookup returns CDR1 SGHVS and CDR2 FQNEAQ. The CDR3 has 18 residues. The CDR3 DNA sequence: TGTGCCAGCAGCTTAGGTAGAGGGTCAGGTCGAGCTGGAAACACCATATATTTT. Its translation is CASSLGRGSGRAGNTIYF.